These 6 T cell receptor beta chains originate from one sample sequenced in a study of radiotherapy plus CTLA-4 blockade in lung cancer. Data came from immunoSEQ multiplex PCR; TCRdb stores just in-frame clones and leaves some out. The table lists about 77,000 clones, roughly 70% of them singletons. The material sequenced was peripheral blood, taken from a patient treated with radiotherapy plus ipilimumab. The origin of the receptors is a human donor with non-small cell lung cancer whose response to radiotherapy plus ipilimumab could not be evaluated.

This chain uses TRBV7-2 with TRBJ1-6; D is uncertain. The CDR3 spans 18 residues. Germline assignment: CDR1 SGHTA and CDR2 FQGNSA. Between the trimmed V and J ends, which lost 1 base and 1 base, there was a span of 14 bases. This chain's CDR3 is CASSLVAALRSYNSPLHF. CDR3 sequence (DNA): TGTGCCAGCAGCTTAGTTGCAGCCTTGAGGTCCTATAATTCACCCCTCCACTTT.

This chain joins TRBV11-3 and TRBJ1-1, with D possibly TRBD1 on 6 matching bases. This CDR3 spans 15 amino acids. The V gene lost 1 base and the J gene lost 6 bases, with 15 bases spanning the gap. Germline V CDR1 and CDR2: SGHNT, YENEEA. Here the CDR3 DNA reads TGTGCCAGCAGCTTAGGCTCAGGGGAGAGGGCTGAAGCTTTCTTT. Translated: CASSLGSGERAEAFF.

CDR3 sequence: CASRRHSFGANVLTF. The CDR3 bases are TGTGCCAGCCGCCGACACAGCTTTGGGGCCAACGTCCTGACTTTC. The chain carries TRBV19 and TRBJ2-6; D is ambiguous. The germline V gene encodes CDR1 LNHDA and CDR2 SQIVND (reference sequence). Trimming left V 9 bases short and J 3 bases short, with 15 bases between. This CDR3 is 15 amino acids long.

This chain's CDR3 is CATSRGDRATNEKLFF. The CDR3 DNA is TGTGCCACCAGCAGGGGGGACAGAGCAACTAATGAAAAACTGTTTTTT. V is TRBV15 and J is TRBJ1-4, with 7 bases that match TRBD1. The germline V gene has CDR1 LNHNV and CDR2 YYDKDF (reference sequence). The CDR3 contains 16 residues. With 3 bases clipped from V and 0 bases from J, the junction kept 4 bases outside the gene matches.

The gene calls are TRBV7-2 and TRBJ1-2; maybe TRBD1 (5 bases). The CDR3 extends over 13 amino acids. Germline V gene data show CDR1 as SGHTA and CDR2 as FQGNSA. V was pared by 2 bases and J by 7 bases, with 11 bases between. This CDR3 reads CASSLSLGAGYTF. In DNA form, the CDR3 reads TGTGCCAGCAGCTTATCGTTAGGGGCTGGCTACACCTTC.

The chain recombines TRBV9 with TRBJ2-7, with D unclear. This CDR3 region has 14 residues. Germline values: CDR1 SGDLS, CDR2 YYNGEE. V shed 2 bases and J shed 2 bases, with 11 bases lying between them. The CDR3 bases are TGTGCCAGCAGCGTCGGGTCTTGGGCCTACGAGCAGTACTTC. Its translation: CASSVGSWAYEQYF. The variable domain in full, with the rest retrieved from reference TRBV9 and TRBJ2-7, is DSGVTQTPKHLITATGQRVTLRCSPRSGDLSVYWYQQSLDQGLQFLIQYYNGEERAKGNILERFSAQQFPDLHSELNLSSLELGDSALYFCASSVGSWAYEQYFGPGTRLTVT.